A single sample gave rise to the 18 T cell receptor beta chains below, sequenced in a study of blood T cell repertoires in COVID-19. Sequenced by immunoSEQ multiplex PCR; TCRdb stores in-frame clones only, minus some. The table has hundreds of thousands of clones, 85% to 90% seen once. The material sequenced was peripheral blood. All receptors come from a human donor in a cohort sampled during active COVID-19.

This rearrangement joins TRBV24-1 to TRBJ1-2, with D possibly matching TRBD1 (6 bases). With 1 base removed from V and 2 bases from J, the gap between germline ends came to 7 bases. The CDR3 is 14 amino acids. Per germline, CDR1 KGHDR and CDR2 SFDVKD. The CDR3 protein is CATSDFTGNYGYTF. The CDR3, as DNA: TGTGCCACCAGTGATTTTACAGGGAACTATGGCTACACCTTC.

The chain employs TRBV27 and TRBJ2-4; 7 bases line up with TRBD2. The germline V gene has CDR1 MNHEY and CDR2 SMNVEV (reference sequence). The V segment lost 10 bases and the J segment 7 bases; nucleotides outside the gene matches: 10. This CDR3 has 13 amino acids. CDR3 nucleotide sequence: TGTGCCACCAGGGACTACCTTCGGAACATTCAGTACTTC. Protein: CATRDYLRNIQYF.

The rearrangement joins TRBV6-5 to TRBJ1-1; D gene unclear. V was pared by 7 bases and J by 7 bases, with 19 bases between. The CDR3 covers 14 residues. CDR1 is MNHEY and CDR2 is SVGAGI in the germline V gene. The CDR3: CASTEGTDLDEAFF. The CDR3 nucleotides are TGTGCCAGCACCGAGGGAACAGACTTGGATGAAGCTTTCTTT.

The rearrangement joins TRBV18 to TRBJ2-5; maybe TRBD2 (6 bases). Trimming cost V 6 bases and J 3 bases, with 11 bases left between them. Germline V gives CDR1 KGHSH, CDR2 LQKENI. The CDR3 runs to 13 residues. In DNA, the CDR3 is TGTGCCAGCTCGGGGACTGAGGAAGAGACCCAGTACTTC. Its protein product is CASSGTEEETQYF.

The chain recombines TRBV11-2 with TRBJ1-6, with D unresolved. There are 14 residues in the CDR3. V was trimmed by 1 base and J by 7 bases, leaving 8 bases between them. In germline, CDR1 is SGHAT, CDR2 FQNNGV. Written as DNA, the CDR3 is TGTGCCAGCAGCTTAGTGACGGGAAATTCACCCCTCCACTTT. Translation: CASSLVTGNSPLHF.

CDR3: CASRDQGLGNEQFF. CDR3 coding DNA: TGTGCCAGCAGAGACCAGGGATTAGGCAATGAGCAGTTCTTC. This chain links TRBV28 with TRBJ2-1; D perhaps matches TRBD1 (5 bases). Germline V gene sequence: CDR1 MDHEN, CDR2 SYDVKM. The CDR3 covers 14 residues. Trimming removed 6 bases from V and 6 bases from J, with 15 bases in between.

This clone was detected a few times. The rearrangement joins TRBV5-1 to TRBJ2-7; the match to TRBD1 covers 7 bases. CDR1 is SGHRS, CDR2 YFSETQ, per germline. CDR3 length equals 15 residues. The ends lost 4 bases at V and 6 bases at J; junction bases unmatched: 13. CDR3 region: CASSPIDRALGEQYF. In DNA, the CDR3 is TGCGCCAGCAGCCCAATTGACAGGGCCCTCGGCGAGCAGTACTTC. Supplemented by reference TRBV5-1 and TRBJ2-7, the full variable domain reads KAGVTQTPRYLIKTRGQQVTLSCSPISGHRSVSWYQQTPGQGLQFLFEYFSETQRNKGNFPGRFSGRQFSNSRSEMNVSTLELGDSALYLCASSPIDRALGEQYFGPGTRLTVT.

The V gene is TRBV10-3, the J gene TRBJ2-2, with D perhaps matching TRBD2 (6 bases). The CDR3 has 16 residues. CDR1 is ENHRY and CDR2 is SYGVKD in the germline V gene. V was pared by 0 bases and J by 4 bases, with 12 bases between. CDR3 coding DNA: TGTGCCATCAGTGAGTCCATGGGAGGTGTCACCGGGGAGCTGTTTTTT. Translation: CAISESMGGVTGELFF.

This chain links TRBV24-1 with TRBJ1-3; the match to TRBD1 covers 10 bases. Germline trimming cut 4 bases from V and 2 bases from J; bases unmatched to any gene: 10. The V gene's germline CDR1 is KGHDR and CDR2 SFDVKD. The CDR3 is 18 amino acids. The CDR3 region is CATSESPTGTGAGNTIYF. The CDR3 DNA reads as TGTGCCACCAGTGAGTCCCCTACCGGGACAGGGGCTGGAAACACCATATATTTT.

The rearrangement joins TRBV27 to TRBJ1-4, with TRBD1 matching 9 bases. Per the germline V gene, CDR1 is MNHEY and CDR2 is SMNVEV (reference sequence). Trimming removed 2 bases from V and 5 bases from J; junction bases left unmatched: 3. This CDR3 comprises 15 residues. CDR3 bases: TGTGCCAGCAGTTTAGCCGGGACAGGGAATGAAAAACTGTTTTTT. This codes for CASSLAGTGNEKLFF.

Comments on this clone: The junction shows a germline mismatch at one end, possibly a read error. The chain has TRBV18 and TRBJ2-7; the D gene is possibly TRBD2 (6 bases). This CDR3 contains 16 residues. CDR1 and CDR2 (germline): KGHSH, LQKENI. Here the CDR3 reads CASSRIPTGDTYDQYF. The CDR3 DNA is TGTGCCAGCTCACGGATTCCTACGGGAGACACCTACGATCAGTACTTC.

The chain carries TRBV5-1 and TRBJ2-1; TRBD1 agrees at 10 bases. V shed 4 bases, J shed 9 bases, and the junction held 13 bases outside the gene matches. CDR3 length: 16 amino acids. CDR1 and CDR2 from the germline V gene are SGHRS and YFSETQ. Here the CDR3 reads CASSPLPGQGYGEQFF. The CDR3 DNA follows: TGCGCCAGCAGCCCGTTACCGGGACAGGGGTATGGTGAGCAGTTCTTC.

This clone was counted only a few times. This chain connects TRBV19 to TRBJ1-6, with D maybe TRBD1 (5 bases). V was trimmed by 3 bases and J by 6 bases, leaving 9 bases between them. The length of the CDR3 is 14 residues. From germline, CDR1 is LNHDA and CDR2 SQIVND (reference sequence). CDR3: CASSITGGNSPLHF. The CDR3 nucleotides are TGTGCCAGTAGTATCACCGGGGGTAATTCACCCCTCCACTTT.

This chain links TRBV12-3 or TRBV12-4 with TRBJ1-2; no firm D call. This CDR3 has 13 amino acids. V was cut by 5 bases and J by 3 bases, with 10 bases left in between. The CDR3: CASSQNTYYGYTF. In nucleotides, the CDR3 is TGTGCCAGCAGTCAAAACACATACTATGGCTACACCTTC.

The rearrangement joins TRBV30 to TRBJ1-1, with TRBD1 as a possible D gene (5 bases). The CDR3 has 15 amino acids. Germline CDR1 GTSNPN, CDR2 SVGIG (reference sequence). Between the trimmed V and J ends, which lost 0 bases and 5 bases, there was a span of 16 bases. The CDR3 DNA reads as TGTGCCTGGAGTGTTGTCCCGGGGGGGTGGACTGAAGCTTTCTTT. This gives the protein CAWSVVPGGWTEAFF.

The V gene is TRBV3-1 (or the pseudogene TRBV3-2), the J gene TRBJ2-7, with D perhaps TRBD2 (5 bases). The V and J ends lost 0 bases and 3 bases respectively, with 12 bases between them. The CDR3 is 15 residues long. Germline V CDR1 and CDR2: LGHDT, YNNKEL (reference sequence). The CDR3 loop is CASSQEPSAGYEQYF. CDR3 in DNA: TGTGCCAGCAGCCAAGAACCTTCTGCGGGCTACGAGCAGTACTTC.

This chain uses TRBV3-1 (or the pseudogene TRBV3-2) with TRBJ2-3; D unclear. Trimming took off 0 bases at V and 6 bases at J, with 19 bases between the two ends. Germline V gene data show CDR1 as LGHDT and CDR2 as YNNKEL (reference sequence). The CDR3 is 17 amino acids. CDR3 DNA sequence: TGTGCCAGCAGCCAAGATCGGCTGGCAGGCCTTGGGGATACGCAGTATTTT. This gives the protein CASSQDRLAGLGDTQYF.

This clone has just a few counts. The chain links TRBV19 to TRBJ2-2; 7 bases are a match to TRBD2. The ends lost 7 bases at V and 7 bases at J; junction bases unmatched: 9. Germline loops: CDR1 LNHDA, CDR2 SQIVND (reference sequence). This CDR3 contains 14 residues. This CDR3 is CASMGGLGVGELFF. CDR3 nucleotides: TGTGCCAGTATGGGCGGACTAGGAGTCGGGGAGCTGTTTTTT.